This T cell receptor (beta chain) was captured in a study of blood T cell repertoires in COVID-19. Whole-study context: Acute and convalescent COVID-19 specimens originated in the United States, Italy and Spain. T cells, B-cell-depleted T cells, or PBMCs provided the cDNA or gDNA that served as material.

The junction had 4 bases not matched to a gene; V was cut back by 2 bases and J by 3 bases. Germline CDR1 and CDR2: SEHNR and FQNEAQ (reference sequence). This CDR3 spans 14 amino acids. Per the authors' pipeline: Reference gene primer amplification gave nucleated cell count estimates. Sequenced by immunoSEQ multiplex PCR; TCRdb stores in-frame clones only, minus some. Clonal size and the V and J genes are those of that table, whereas D and trimming came from the DNA. The repertoire holds about 180,000 clones, with approximately 88% as singletons. V and J are TRBV7-9 and TRBJ2-7; TRBD2 aligns across 7 bases. Sequencing was done on a sample of peripheral blood. The origin of this receptor is a woman aged 45-65 years with acute or convalescent COVID-19. The CDR3 region is CASSLPGGGYEQYF. The CDR3 bases are TGTGCCAGCAGCTTACCTGGCGGGGGCTACGAGCAGTACTTC.